This TCR beta chain was found in a study of blood T cell repertoires in COVID-19. Study information: The samples span acute and convalescent COVID-19 from the United States, Italy and Spain.

Profiling relied on immunoSEQ multiplex PCR, and the TCRdb table lists in-frame clones only, not all of them. The sample carries over 65,000 clones, 80% to 90% recorded once. V dropped 11 bases and J dropped 4 bases, with 18 bases sitting between them. Looked up from germline, CDR1 is LNHDA and CDR2 is SQIVND (reference sequence). The CDR3 spans 14 residues. This chain connects TRBV19 to TRBJ1-5; maybe TRBD1 (6 bases). This sequence was found in a human donor in a cohort sampled during active COVID-19. The sample taken for sequencing was peripheral blood. The CDR3 coding sequence is TGTGCCGGATCTCGGGGGGCGCGGAATCAGCCCCAGCATTTT. Protein: CAGSRGARNQPQHF.